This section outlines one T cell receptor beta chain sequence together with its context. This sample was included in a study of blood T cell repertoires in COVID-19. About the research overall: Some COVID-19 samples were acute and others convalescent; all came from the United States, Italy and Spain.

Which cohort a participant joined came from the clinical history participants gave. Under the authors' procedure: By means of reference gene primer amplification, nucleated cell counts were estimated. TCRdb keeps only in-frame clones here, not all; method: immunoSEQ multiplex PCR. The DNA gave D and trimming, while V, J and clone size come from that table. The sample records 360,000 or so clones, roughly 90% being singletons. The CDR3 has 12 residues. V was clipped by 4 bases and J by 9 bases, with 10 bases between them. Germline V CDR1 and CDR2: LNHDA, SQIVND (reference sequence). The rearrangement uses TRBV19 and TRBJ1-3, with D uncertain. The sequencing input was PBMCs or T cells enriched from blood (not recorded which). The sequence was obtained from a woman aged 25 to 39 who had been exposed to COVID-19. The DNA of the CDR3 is TGTGCCAGTAGTACGTACAGCAGCACCATATATTTT. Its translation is CASSTYSSTIYF.